This T cell receptor beta chain was observed in a study of a mutant IDH1 vaccine in newly diagnosed glioma. Study in general: Patients were pretreated with radiotherapy, temozolomide, or both, mostly both. Notes on the study in general: Variations in leading peripheral T cell clonotypes appeared to have no connection with pseudoprogression.

Measured with immunoSEQ multiplex PCR; TCRdb has only the in-frame clones, and not every one. The table lists tens of thousands of clones, 80% to 90% of them singletons. This CDR3 region has 11 residues. V was clipped by 3 bases and J by 4 bases, with 4 bases between them. Germline CDR1 and CDR2: SQVTM and ANQGSEA. As to time point: baseline, week 1 (first vaccination visit). Documented treatment: pre-vaccination baseline after standard-of-care therapy. A remark on this clone: What it recognizes is unknown.

V and J are TRBV29-1 and TRBJ2-1; no reliable D call. Specimen: PBMCs, collected from a glioma patient treated with radiotherapy, temozolomide or both. The clonotype comes from a man aged 18-30 years with glioma. The DNA for the CDR3 is TGCAGCGTTGACAGATACAATGAGCAGTTCTTC. Amino acid sequence: CSVDRYNEQFF.